The 11 T cell receptor beta chains in this list originate from one sample, sequenced in a study of blood T cell repertoires in COVID-19 (dated by TCRdb to 2018 to 2021). Library preparation used the immunoSEQ multiplex PCR assay. The immuneACCESS repertoire file appears here via TCRdb, limited to in-frame rearrangements. These files lack a portion of the clones; in checked studies, under half of the deficit traces to unresolved V genes, and the cause of the others is not known. In this sample the table shows 68,000 or so clones, around 91% of which occur a single time. The top ten constitute less than 0.55% of the sample. The sequencing input was peripheral blood. The receptors come from a man aged 45-65 years with COVID-19, enrolled during active disease.

J is TRBJ2-3 and V is TRBV7-2, with 10 positions matching TRBD2. V lost 0 bases, J lost 1 base, and 10 bases stayed unmatched. Germline V gene sequence: CDR1 SGHTA, CDR2 FQGNSA. The length of the CDR3 is 19 residues. CDR3 in amino acids: CASSLAQGSGRAGTDTQYF. In DNA form, the CDR3 reads TGTGCCAGCAGCTTAGCCCAAGGGAGCGGGAGGGCGGGCACAGATACGCAGTATTTT.

V is TRBV5-1 and J is TRBJ2-3; no reliable D call. The CDR3 is 15 residues long. Germline V lookup: CDR1 SGHRS, CDR2 YFSETQ. V lost 0 bases and J 0 bases, leaving 8 bases between the germline ends. The CDR3 sequence is CASSLAVASTDTQYF. The CDR3 region has the DNA TGCGCCAGCAGCTTGGCCGTGGCTAGCACAGATACGCAGTATTTT.

The chain uses TRBV4-1 and TRBJ2-2; tentative D call: TRBD2 (5 bases). Germline lookup yields CDR1 MGHRA and CDR2 YSYEKL. The CDR3 has 18 amino acids. V was shortened by 4 bases and J by 1 base, with 19 bases between the two germline ends. The CDR3 DNA reads as TGCGCCAGCAGCCTCTCCCGTCCCCTAGCAGAGAACACCGGGGAGCTGTTTTTT. Protein sequence: CASSLSRPLAENTGELFF.

This clone has only a few counts. The V and J genes are TRBV25-1 and TRBJ1-4; D uncertain. CDR1 is MGHDK, CDR2 SYGVNS, per germline. V lost 3 bases and J lost 8, with 7 bases in between. This CDR3 has 12 residues. CDR3 region: CASSDSGEKLFF. In DNA form, the CDR3 reads TGTGCCAGCAGTGATAGCGGGGAAAAACTGTTTTTT.

This chain connects TRBV4-1 to TRBJ1-2; maybe TRBD1 (5 bases). The CDR3 runs to 15 residues. With 3 bases removed from V and 3 bases from J, the gap between germline ends came to 14 bases. Germline V gives CDR1 MGHRA, CDR2 YSYEKL. The CDR3 region has the DNA TGCGCCAGCAGCCACCCGACAGCCTTCTACTATGGCTACACCTTC. This gives the protein CASSHPTAFYYGYTF.

The gene calls are TRBV7-2 and TRBJ2-3; no clear D gene. The CDR3 is 16 amino acids. The ends were cut back, 2 bases at V and 5 bases at J, with 17 bases in the middle. Germline CDR1 is SGHTA and CDR2 is FQGNSA. CDR3 residues: CASSLTPVASIDTQYF. The DNA of the CDR3 is TGTGCCAGCAGCTTAACCCCCGTGGCTAGTATAGATACGCAGTATTTT.

The V call is TRBV14, the J call TRBJ2-5; TRBD2 is a possible D gene (6 bases). Trimming left V 3 bases short and J 2 bases short, with 13 bases between. This CDR3 region has 15 residues. Germline CDR1 reads SGHDN; CDR2 reads FVKESK. The CDR3 loop reads CASSQGDFLQETQYF. The CDR3 DNA reads as TGTGCCAGCAGCCAGGGGGACTTCCTACAAGAGACCCAGTACTTC. The variable domain in full, with the rest retrieved from reference TRBV14 and TRBJ2-5, is EAGVTQFPSHSVIEKGQTVTLRCDPISGHDNLYWYRRVMGKEIKFLLHFVKESKQDESGMPNNRFLAERTGGTYSTLKVQPAELEDSGVYFCASSQGDFLQETQYFGPGTRLLVL.

The genes are TRBV5-1 and TRBJ2-1; TRBD2 matches 7 bases. Germline CDR1 reads SGHRS; CDR2 reads YFSETQ. V lost 0 bases and J lost 7; bases outside the gene matches: 7. This CDR3 is built from 15 residues. The CDR3 sequence is CASSLEGLGGNEQFF. CDR3 bases: TGCGCCAGCAGCTTGGAAGGACTAGGTGGGAATGAGCAGTTCTTC. Full variable domain (rest looked up from reference TRBV5-1 and TRBJ2-1): KAGVTQTPRYLIKTRGQQVTLSCSPISGHRSVSWYQQTPGQGLQFLFEYFSETQRNKGNFPGRFSGRQFSNSRSEMNVSTLELGDSALYLCASSLEGLGGNEQFFGPGTRLTVL.

The chain recombines TRBV28 with TRBJ1-5; tentative D call: TRBD1 (6 bases). The V gene lost 7 bases and the J gene lost 6 bases, with 16 bases spanning the gap. The CDR3 is 14 residues long. Per germline, CDR1 MDHEN and CDR2 SYDVKM. DNA of the CDR3: TGTGCCAGCACCGATATTGACAGGCCTCAGCCCCAGCATTTT. This codes for CASTDIDRPQPQHF.

This chain joins TRBV28 and TRBJ1-5; D might be TRBD1 (6 bases). This CDR3 is built from 15 residues. V was trimmed by 7 bases and J by 6 bases, leaving 19 bases between them. Germline values: CDR1 MDHEN, CDR2 SYDVKM. Here the CDR3 reads CASISWTVGGQPQHF. The DNA of the CDR3 is TGTGCCAGCATCTCATGGACAGTTGGCGGTCAGCCCCAGCATTTT.

The sample holds a few counts of this clone. The chain has TRBV30 and TRBJ1-2, with 9 bases matching TRBD1. The CDR3 covers 13 residues. Germline CDR1 is GTSNPN and CDR2 is SVGIG (reference sequence). The V and J ends lost 7 bases and 2 bases, in that order; junction bases with no gene match: 5. This CDR3 reads CALGTGINYGYTF. CDR3 in DNA: TGTGCCTTGGGGACAGGGATAAACTATGGCTACACCTTC.